Sequencing of this TCR beta chain was carried out in a study of blood T cell repertoires in COVID-19 (TCRdb year 2020). The study in broad terms: Collaborator samples came from the United States, Italy and Spain and covered acute and convalescent phases of COVID-19. Where available, HLA class I and class II types were taken from metadata supplied by the sample provider and were not determined by assay-based typing. Subjects who had been exposed to COVID-19, were actively infected with it, or had recovered from it provided the deeply sampled blood TCRbeta repertoires that made up the dataset. The samples were drawn from the first 160 participants of the ongoing ImmuneRACE study and from 1,200 or so subjects provided by 6 global collaborators. A de-identified subject ID, COVID-19 status, age in years and sex were almost always included in the sample metadata. The repertoires were made available in a free public database intended to serve as a resource for research on the immune response to SARS-CoV-2. The prospective study material was composed of cDNA or gDNA derived from T cells, B-cell-depleted T cells, or PBMCs.

A second Seattle source provided samples from volunteer blood donors who had recovered from COVID-19. The collaborating institutions used their own protocols to collect whole blood in K2EDTA tubes. Collaborator samples were shipped for TCRbeta analysis as frozen whole blood, isolated PBMCs, or DNA extracted from either sample type. What the authors observed across the whole study: Clinical and demographic metadata were provided uncurated, with the amount varying by source and participant.

TCRbeta CDR3 regions were amplified from genomic DNA by means of the immunoSEQ Assay, a bias-controlled multiplex PCR. Turning to the authors' computational methods: Within the assay, amplification of reference gene primers was used to estimate how many nucleated cells each sample contained. Sequence reads were collapsed and filtered to measure the absolute abundance of every unique TCRbeta CDR3 rearrangement. For each sample, productive Simpson clonality was calculated as the square root of Simpson's diversity index across productive rearrangements. TCRdb stores this immuneACCESS table with in-frame sequences only. Part of the clones is absent; in the studies checked, under half of the shortfall reflects unresolved V genes, and no reason is known for the rest. V and J calls and clone size are those listed in that table; D and trimming were worked out from the DNA. For this sample the table gives 140,000 to 150,000 clones, of which 80% were detected only once. Together, the top ten hold 3.5% of the sample.

The CDR3 covers 14 residues, taking in both the cysteine and the phenylalanine. The DNA shown is the 42-base CDR3, in frame from base 1. The germline V gene (reference sequence) provides CDR1 LNHDA and CDR2 SQIVND. Trimming accounts for 7 bases at V and 4 bases at J, while the number of junction bases matched to no gene is 7. For this clone: Which antigen it targets is not known. No much larger clonotype is one base removed from it; base qualities were not supplied.

The V gene is TRBV19 and the J gene is TRBJ1-5; 7 nucleotides in the junction match TRBD1. This sequence was found in a man between 65 and 85 years old who had recovered from COVID-19. Source material: peripheral blood. The sequenced DNA is TGTGCCAGTACCAAGACAGGGAGGAATCAGCCCCAGCATTTT. It translates to CASTKTGRNQPQHF. When the CDR3 is completed using the reference TRBV19 and TRBJ1-5 genes on either side, the full variable domain is DGGITQSPKYLFRKEGQNVTLSCEQNLNHDAMYWYRQDPGQGLRLIYYSQIVNDFQKGDIAEGYSVSREKKESFPLTVTSAQKNPTAFYLCASTKTGRNQPQHFGDGTRLSIL.